Reported below is one TCR beta chain. The antigen remains unidentified. The whole isolated RNA underwent reverse transcription, so sequencing captured expressed TCRB transcripts. TCRdb's copy holds only in-frame clones and misses some; the assay was immunoSEQ multiplex PCR. The table has hundreds of thousands of clones, over 12% seen once. This sample is part of a study of beta chain features in type 1 diabetes. The CDR3 runs 15 residues. CDR1 and CDR2 from the germline V gene are SGHNT and YYREEE (reference sequence). J was trimmed by 4 bases and V by 1 base; bases with no gene match: 2. Points from the study as a whole: All four CD4+ subsets from Type 1 diabetes patients carried moderately but significantly shorter TCRB CDR3s. Compared with healthy donors, patients appeared to share more similar naive, central memory and regulatory TCRB repertoires.

The V and J genes are TRBV5-4 and TRBJ2-3; 11 bases are a match to TRBD1. This TCR was sampled from a man younger than 35 with type 1 diabetes. The source material was naive CD4+ T cells from blood. This CDR3 reads CASSLKGQGADTQYF. The CDR3 region has the DNA TGTGCCAGCAGCTTGAAGGGACAGGGGGCAGATACGCAGTATTTT.